The 19 T cell receptor beta chains below were found in one sample sequenced in a study of blood T cell repertoires in COVID-19. Some clones are missing from TCRdb's copy, which holds only in-frame ones; the method was immunoSEQ multiplex PCR. Of more than 150,000 clones listed, over 70% are singletons. Input material: PBMCs or T cells enriched from blood (not recorded which). These receptors all stem from a man between 45 and 60 years old who had recovered from COVID-19.

In DNA form, the CDR3 reads TGTGCCAGCAGCCGGGGGACAGAAATATGGCAGTACTTC. This sequence encodes CASSRGTEIWQYF. V gene TRBV16 combines with J gene TRBJ2-7; 7 nucleotides align to TRBD1. The CDR3 covers 13 residues. With 4 bases clipped from V and 9 bases from J, the junction kept 9 bases outside the gene matches. Germline assignment: CDR1 KGHSY and CDR2 FQNENV.

The chain recombines TRBV29-1 with TRBJ1-4; D gene ambiguous. The V end was cut by 6 bases, the J end by 8 bases, with 16 bases between. The CDR3 runs 13 residues. CDR1 and CDR2 from the germline V gene are SQVTM and ANQGSEA. The CDR3 is CSVFDGVSEKLFF. The CDR3 DNA reads TGCAGCGTATTCGACGGAGTCTCGGAAAAACTGTTTTTT.

This sequence joins TRBV25-1 and TRBJ1-6; 7 bases match TRBD1. The V gene's germline CDR1 is MGHDK and CDR2 SYGVNS. The CDR3 consists of 13 residues. Trimming cost V 1 base and J 16 bases; bases outside gene matches: 7. CDR3 nucleotide sequence: TGTGCCAGCAGTGAATCCCCGGACAGGCAACTCCACTTT. This encodes CASSESPDRQLHF. Based on the CDR3 plus reference TRBV25-1 and TRBJ1-6, the full variable domain is EADIYQTPRYLVIGTGKKITLECSQTMGHDKMYWYQQDPGMELHLIHYSYGVNSTEKGDLSSESTVSRIRTEHFPLTLESARPSHTSQYLCASSESPDRQLHFGNGTRLTVT.

The rearrangement joins TRBV2 to TRBJ2-2; D not certain. The CDR3 has 14 residues. V lost 1 base to trimming and J lost 6 bases, with 9 bases between them. Germline V gives CDR1 SNHLY, CDR2 FYNNEI. The CDR3 here is CASSEDGFAGELFF. The CDR3 DNA reads TGTGCCAGCAGTGAAGACGGGTTTGCCGGGGAGCTGTTTTTT.

This clone occurred once. V usage is TRBV28 and J usage is TRBJ2-6; D gene uncertain. Trimming took 3 bases from V and 2 from J, leaving 8 bases between them. There are 15 residues in the CDR3. The germline gives CDR1 MDHEN, CDR2 SYDVKM. The CDR3 sequence: CASSLAKTGANVLTF. CDR3 DNA sequence: TGTGCCAGCAGTTTGGCCAAGACTGGGGCCAACGTCCTGACTTTC.

The chain combines TRBV9 with TRBJ1-4; TRBD1 matches at 7 bases. The CDR3 has 16 amino acids. Germline V lookup: CDR1 SGDLS, CDR2 YYNGEE. The ends lost 0 bases at V and 4 bases at J; junction bases unmatched: 6. The CDR3 region has the DNA TGTGCCAGCAGCGTAGGACAGGGTCAAGGTAATGAAAAACTGTTTTTT. Protein product: CASSVGQGQGNEKLFF.

This rearrangement joins TRBV5-1 to TRBJ2-3, with 7 positions matching TRBD1. V was clipped by 9 bases and J by 2 bases; unmatched bases: 12. The CDR3 length is 15 residues. Germline assignment: CDR1 SGHRS and CDR2 YFSETQ. CDR3 residues: CATRSVGTVTDTQYF. The CDR3 DNA reads TGCGCCACCCGGTCGGTGGGGACAGTCACAGATACGCAGTATTTT. The complete variable domain, with remaining parts taken from reference TRBV5-1 and TRBJ2-3, reads KAGVTQTPRYLIKTRGQQVTLSCSPISGHRSVSWYQQTPGQGLQFLFEYFSETQRNKGNFPGRFSGRQFSNSRSEMNVSTLELGDSALYLCATRSVGTVTDTQYFGPGTRLTVL.

In this sample, this clone turned up a few times. This chain links TRBV25-1 with TRBJ2-5; 8 bases line up with TRBD2. J gave up 5 bases and V 5 bases, and 4 bases lay outside the gene matches. The germline gives CDR1 MGHDK, CDR2 SYGVNS. This CDR3 has 13 residues. CDR3 loop: CASSLSGGETQYF. DNA of the CDR3: TGTGCCAGCAGTCTCTCGGGAGGGGAGACCCAGTACTTC.

The chain joins TRBV7-9 to TRBJ2-7; tentative D call: TRBD2 (6 bases). CDR1 SEHNR and CDR2 FQNEAQ come from the germline V gene (reference sequence). V was clipped by 4 bases and J by 7 bases, with 14 bases between them. The CDR3 runs to 13 residues. DNA of the CDR3: TGTGCCAGCAGCTCTCCGGGAGCCGATGAGCAGTACTTC. This codes for CASSSPGADEQYF.

V gene TRBV27 combines with J gene TRBJ2-7; TRBD1 matches at 8 bases. J was trimmed by 3 bases and V by 5 bases; bases with no gene match: 6. The CDR3 sequence is 14 residues long. Per the germline V gene, CDR1 is MNHEY and CDR2 is SMNVEV (reference sequence). The CDR3 DNA sequence: TGTGCCAGCAGTCCCGGGACAGGTTTCTACGAGCAGTACTTC. Translation: CASSPGTGFYEQYF.

V and J are TRBV3-1 (or the pseudogene TRBV3-2) and TRBJ2-2, with 10 bases lining up with TRBD2. Germline V CDR1 and CDR2: LGHDT, YNNKEL (reference sequence). V lost 0 bases and J lost 5; bases outside the gene matches: 9. The CDR3 extends over 18 amino acids. This CDR3 is CASSQDQGLAGDTGELFF. CDR3 coding DNA: TGTGCCAGCAGCCAAGATCAGGGCCTAGCGGGGGATACCGGGGAGCTGTTTTTT.

The chain joins TRBV5-7 to TRBJ1-2, with D unresolved. TRBV5-7 is treated as an ORF (open reading frame) with a function not yet certain. Trimming cost V 0 bases and J 5 bases, with 14 bases left between them. There are 15 residues in the CDR3. The CDR3, as DNA: TGTGCCAGCAGCTTGGCGGGTTCTGAGTCATATGGCTACACCTTC. Translation: CASSLAGSESYGYTF.

This clone was detected a few times. This chain connects TRBV5-8 to TRBJ1-2, with 9 bases identical to TRBD1. The CDR3 has 17 amino acids. Germline V gives CDR1 SGHTS, CDR2 YDEGEE. Trimming at V came to 2 bases and at J to 7 bases, leaving 15 bases not matched to a gene. The CDR3 protein is CASSLWAPTGGGSGYTF. CDR3 sequence (DNA): TGTGCCAGCAGCTTATGGGCCCCAACAGGGGGCGGAAGTGGCTACACCTTC.

This sequence joins TRBV20-1 and TRBJ2-7; a possible D gene is TRBD1 (6 bases). Germline V gene lookup returns CDR1 DFQATT and CDR2 SNEGSKA (reference sequence). V lost 3 bases to trimming and J lost 7 bases, with 13 bases between them. This CDR3 contains 12 residues. The CDR3, as DNA: TGCAGTGCTAGTCAGGGGCAACAGGAGCAGTACTTC. It specifies CSASQGQQEQYF.

The chain employs TRBV6-5 and TRBJ1-1; the match to TRBD1 covers 7 bases. The CDR3 is 14 amino acids. Germline values: CDR1 MNHEY, CDR2 SVGAGI. J was trimmed by 13 bases and V by 6 bases; bases with no gene match: 17. Here the CDR3 DNA reads TGTGCCAGCAGATCCCGGACAGGTACAACCAGCGGTTTCTTT. Its translation: CASRSRTGTTSGFF.

Note on this clone: This sample also contains other DNA sequences that code for the same CDR3. V and J are TRBV11-2 and TRBJ2-2; D ambiguous. Trimming pared 2 bases from V and 3 bases from J, leaving 4 bases between. Looked up from germline, CDR1 is SGHAT and CDR2 is FQNNGV. The CDR3 length is 13 residues. CDR3 nucleotide sequence: TGTGCCAGCAGCTTAACGGACACCGGGGAGCTGTTTTTT. It encodes CASSLTDTGELFF.

This chain joins TRBV2 and TRBJ1-1; no firm D call. The CDR3 sequence is 13 residues long. Germline assignment: CDR1 SNHLY and CDR2 FYNNEI. Trimming pared 5 bases from V and 3 bases from J, leaving 10 bases between. CDR3 sequence reads: CASSSTGDTEAFF. CDR3 bases: TGTGCCAGCAGTTCCACCGGGGACACTGAAGCTTTCTTT.

The chain employs TRBV24-1 and TRBJ1-2; perhaps TRBD1 as D (6 bases). The CDR3 totals 20 residues. The germline V gene encodes CDR1 KGHDR and CDR2 SFDVKD. The V end lost 2 bases, the J end lost 4 bases, and 28 bases lay between the germline ends. The CDR3 loop reads CATSDWTVTTGGEKGYGYTF. The CDR3 DNA is TGTGCCACCAGTGATTGGACGGTTACGACAGGCGGCGAAAAAGGCTATGGCTACACCTTC.

This rearrangement joins TRBV28 to TRBJ1-2, with 10 bases lining up with TRBD1. Per germline, CDR1 MDHEN and CDR2 SYDVKM. CDR3 length: 15 amino acids. Unmatched junction bases numbered 10, after V lost 5 bases and J lost 7 bases. CDR3 in amino acids: CASSLSGTGVPGYTF. The DNA of the CDR3 is TGTGCCAGCAGTCTATCCGGGACAGGGGTCCCTGGCTACACCTTC.